The 11 T cell receptor beta chains given below trace back to one sample, sequenced in a study of radiotherapy plus CTLA-4 blockade in lung cancer. Only in-frame clones appear in the TCRdb table, and some are missing; sequencing was by immunoSEQ multiplex PCR. The repertoire holds 35,000 to 40,000 clones, with over 60% as singletons. This material consisted of peripheral blood, taken from a patient treated with radiotherapy plus ipilimumab. These receptors were collected from a human donor with non-small cell lung cancer who had stable disease on radiotherapy plus ipilimumab.

In this sample, this clone turned up a few times. The chain joins TRBV13 to TRBJ1-1; tentative D call: TRBD1 (5 bases). Trimming removed 5 bases from V and 5 bases from J, with 15 bases in between. The CDR3 contains 14 residues. Germline values: CDR1 PRHDT, CDR2 FYEKMQ (reference sequence). CDR3 region: CASSPGQGYTEAFF. In DNA, the CDR3 is TGTGCCAGCAGCCCTGGGCAGGGTTATACTGAAGCTTTCTTT.

This chain connects TRBV27 to TRBJ1-2; 7 bases map to TRBD1. This CDR3 region has 12 residues. The V and J ends lost 3 bases and 8 bases, in that order; junction bases with no gene match: 3. CDR1 MNHEY and CDR2 SMNVEV come from the germline V gene (reference sequence). The CDR3 DNA sequence: TGTGCCAGCAGTTTCCAGGGGGTCGGCTACACCTTC. It specifies CASSFQGVGYTF.

This clone was counted a few times. CDR3 sequence reads: CSVSRDDTQYF. The CDR3 region has the DNA TGCAGCGTTTCCAGGGATGATACGCAGTATTTT. The chain couples TRBV29-1 to TRBJ2-3, with TRBD1 as a possible D gene (5 bases). This CDR3 spans 11 amino acids. In germline, CDR1 is SQVTM, CDR2 ANQGSEA. Trimming removed 5 bases at V and 6 bases at J, with 9 bases between.

The chain joins TRBV19 to TRBJ2-6, with TRBD1 matching 8 bases. This CDR3 spans 17 amino acids. J gave up 2 bases and V 4 bases, and 7 bases lay outside the gene matches. CDR1 and CDR2 (germline): LNHDA, SQIVND (reference sequence). The CDR3 DNA reads as TGTGCCAGTAGTAGTGCAGGGGGCCGTGCTGGGGCCAACGTCCTGACTTTC. Protein sequence: CASSSAGGRAGANVLTF.

The V call is TRBV5-6, the J call TRBJ1-1; 7 nucleotides match TRBD1. CDR3 length: 15 residues. V lost 4 bases to trimming and J lost 1 base; unmatched junction nucleotides: 7. CDR1 SGHDT and CDR2 YYEEEE come from the germline V gene. CDR3 residues: CASSLRGSGNTEAFF. In DNA form, the CDR3 reads TGTGCCAGCAGCCTCAGGGGGTCAGGGAACACTGAAGCTTTCTTT. Based on the CDR3 plus reference TRBV5-6 and TRBJ1-1, the full variable domain is DAGVTQSPTHLIKTRGQQVTLRCSPKSGHDTVSWYQQALGQGPQFIFQYYEEEERQRGNFPDRFSGHQFPNYSSELNVNALLLGDSALYLCASSLRGSGNTEAFFGQGTRLTVV.

The gene calls are TRBV6-1 and TRBJ1-2, with 10 bases fitting TRBD1. J lost 4 bases, V lost 10 bases, and 6 bases had no gene match. The CDR3 has 13 amino acids. The germline V gene encodes CDR1 MNHNS and CDR2 SASEGT. In DNA, the CDR3 is TGTGCCAACCGACAGGGGGCAGGCTATGGCTACACCTTC. Its protein is CANRQGAGYGYTF.

J is TRBJ1-5 and V is TRBV7-9; D unclear. The germline CDR1 and CDR2 sequences are SEHNR and FQNEAQ (reference sequence). V lost 5 bases to trimming and J lost 0 bases, with 11 bases between them. This CDR3 spans 15 amino acids. The chain's CDR3 is CASSRDLSSNQPQHF. DNA for the CDR3: TGTGCCAGCAGCCGGGATTTAAGTAGCAATCAGCCCCAGCATTTT.

The CDR3 loop is CASSQGGGTGSTDTQYF. CDR3 sequence (DNA): TGCGCCAGCAGCCAAGGCGGTGGGACAGGGTCCACAGATACGCAGTATTTT. The rearrangement uses TRBV4-3 and TRBJ2-3; 9 positions agree with TRBD1. The V segment lost 1 base and the J segment 2 bases; nucleotides outside the gene matches: 7. Germline CDR1 reads LGHNA; CDR2 reads YSLEER. The CDR3 extends over 17 amino acids.

This clone occurred a few times. The chain carries TRBV4-3 and TRBJ1-2; 9 nucleotides match TRBD1. The germline V gene encodes CDR1 LGHNA and CDR2 YSLEER. CDR3 length equals 13 residues. V gave up 3 bases and J gave up 6 bases; unmatched junction bases: 2. The CDR3 nucleotides read TGCGCCAGCAGCCAGGGACAGGGAGATGGCTACACCTTC. Protein: CASSQGQGDGYTF.

The chain combines TRBV10-3 with TRBJ1-2, with 7 bases matching TRBD1. CDR3 length: 13 residues. Germline CDR1 ENHRY, CDR2 SYGVKD. V shed 7 bases and J 4 bases; nucleotides not matched to a gene: 6. The CDR3 DNA reads TGTGCCATCACCCGACAGGGCACCTATGGCTACACCTTC. It specifies CAITRQGTYGYTF.

The chain is built from TRBV5-1 and TRBJ2-4; no definite D call. The CDR3 has 14 amino acids. Trimming removed 0 bases at V and 2 bases at J, with 6 bases between. Germline V gene sequence: CDR1 SGHRS, CDR2 YFSETQ. CDR3 DNA: TGCGCCAGCAGCTTGGACAGTCCCAAAAACATTCAGTACTTC. Protein: CASSLDSPKNIQYF.